Listed here are 23 T cell receptor beta chains from one sample, sequenced in a study of blood T cell repertoires in COVID-19. Assay used: immunoSEQ multiplex PCR; TCRdb lists only in-frame clones, some missing. Of over 250,000 clones listed, around nine tenths are singletons. The sample comprised PBMCs or T cells enriched from blood (not recorded which). These receptors came from a woman aged 55-69 years in a cohort exposed to, infected with or recovered from COVID-19 (not recorded which).

The chain uses TRBV7-3 and TRBJ2-5; 9 positions match TRBD2. From germline, CDR1 is SGHTA and CDR2 FQGTGA. The CDR3 loop spans 14 amino acids. V was clipped by 5 bases and J by 4 bases; unmatched bases: 5. For the CDR3, the DNA is TGTGCCAGCAGCCGGGGACTAGCTGGAGAGACCCAGTACTTC. This sequence encodes CASSRGLAGETQYF.

J is TRBJ2-3 and V is TRBV6-2 or TRBV6-3, with 9 bases identical to TRBD1. J was trimmed by 6 bases and V by 2 bases; bases with no gene match: 12. This CDR3 is built from 17 residues. Germline V lookup: CDR1 MNHEY, CDR2 SVGEGT. The CDR3 loop reads CASSYPTDRGSADTQYF. The CDR3 bases are TGTGCCAGCAGTTACCCGACCGACAGGGGGAGTGCGGATACGCAGTATTTT.

The rearrangement uses TRBV15 and TRBJ2-5; 8 bases fit TRBD1. The germline V gene encodes CDR1 LNHNV and CDR2 YYDKDF (reference sequence). The CDR3 contains 14 residues. Unmatched junction bases numbered 9, after V lost 5 bases and J lost 7 bases. The CDR3 is CATSFSDREGTQYF. As DNA, the CDR3 is TGTGCCACCAGCTTTTCGGACAGGGAAGGGACCCAGTACTTC.

The chain employs TRBV28 and TRBJ1-1; 9 nucleotides line up with TRBD1. The CDR3 consists of 12 residues. The germline gives CDR1 MDHEN, CDR2 SYDVKM. Trimming at V came to 6 bases and at J to 7 bases, leaving 3 bases not matched to a gene. This CDR3 reads CASSLDRGEAFF. The DNA of the CDR3 is TGTGCCAGCAGCCTGGACAGGGGTGAAGCTTTCTTT.

This chain connects TRBV7-3 to TRBJ2-3; TRBD2 agrees at 9 bases. CDR3 size: 15 residues. V lost 7 bases to trimming and J lost 4 bases; unmatched junction nucleotides: 9. Germline-derived CDR1 and CDR2 are SGHTA and FQGTGA. CDR3 nucleotide sequence: TGTGCCAGCACTTATAGCGGGAGCGACGCAGATACGCAGTATTTT. Its protein product is CASTYSGSDADTQYF.

The count of this clone is one. This chain's CDR3 is CASSLPGTGASYEQYF. The CDR3 DNA sequence: TGTGCCAGCAGCTTGCCCGGGACTGGGGCGTCCTACGAGCAGTACTTC. The chain couples TRBV5-4 to TRBJ2-7; TRBD2 is a possible D gene (6 bases). The germline V and J ends were trimmed by 1 base and 1 base, with 15 bases remaining between them. The germline V gene has CDR1 SGHNT and CDR2 YYREEE (reference sequence). The CDR3 consists of 16 residues.

The chain's CDR3 is CASKAFNGGRDEQFF. CDR3 bases: TGTGCCAGTAAGGCCTTCAACGGGGGTAGGGATGAGCAGTTCTTC. The V and J genes are TRBV19 and TRBJ2-1; perhaps TRBD2 as D (6 bases). CDR3 length: 15 residues. Germline-derived CDR1 and CDR2 are LNHDA and SQIVND (reference sequence). V gave up 7 bases and J gave up 8 bases, with 21 bases separating them.

The V and J genes are TRBV7-9 and TRBJ1-4; D not certain. Trimming stripped 5 bases from V and 0 bases from J, with 10 bases between. The germline gives CDR1 SEHNR, CDR2 FQNEAQ (reference sequence). The CDR3 is made up of 15 amino acids. Here the CDR3 reads CASSKEYATNEKLFF. In DNA, the CDR3 is TGTGCCAGCAGCAAGGAGTATGCAACTAATGAAAAACTGTTTTTT.

This chain connects TRBV24-1 to TRBJ2-1; the match to TRBD2 covers 12 bases. The V gene end was trimmed by 5 bases and the J gene end by 12 bases; junction bases not matched to a gene: 13. This CDR3 region has 16 residues. Germline-derived CDR1 and CDR2 are KGHDR and SFDVKD. CDR3 amino acids: CATSAPPSGRGPRQFF. The CDR3 DNA follows: TGTGCCACCAGTGCCCCCCCTAGCGGGAGGGGCCCACGGCAGTTCTTC.

For this clone: This specimen includes other DNA sequences encoding the same CDR3. This chain links TRBV11-3 with TRBJ2-5; D call uncertain. CDR3 length: 13 amino acids. Germline CDR1 and CDR2: SGHNT and YENEEA. Trimming took 2 bases from V and 2 from J, leaving 6 bases between them. This CDR3 reads CASSLSGQETQYF. CDR3 nucleotides: TGTGCCAGCAGCTTATCCGGGCAAGAGACCCAGTACTTC.

This clone was seen a few times. The chain links TRBV14 to TRBJ1-3, with D uncertain. This CDR3 has 14 amino acids. Germline V CDR1 and CDR2: SGHDN, FVKESK. The ends were cut back, 5 bases at V and 0 bases at J, with 8 bases in the middle. DNA for the CDR3: TGTGCCAGCAGCGAACAGCTCTCTGGAAACACCATATATTTT. As protein: CASSEQLSGNTIYF.

The chain is built from TRBV23-1 and TRBJ1-4; maybe TRBD1 (6 bases). TRBV23-1 is an open reading frame whose function is uncertain. Trimming stripped 4 bases from V and 8 bases from J, with 20 bases between. The CDR3 spans 16 residues. The CDR3 DNA follows: TGCGCCAGCAGTCGATCGACAGGTCGTCAAAGGGAAAAACTGTTTTTT. It translates to CASSRSTGRQREKLFF.

The V gene is TRBV7-3, the J gene TRBJ2-1; the D gene is possibly TRBD2 (6 bases). The CDR3 spans 17 residues. The V gene lost 5 bases and the J gene lost 5 bases, with 22 bases spanning the gap. Germline values: CDR1 SGHTA, CDR2 FQGTGA. DNA of the CDR3: TGTGCCAGCAGCCCTTCCCTGACTAGATCCCATAACAATGAGCAGTTCTTC. Its protein product is CASSPSLTRSHNNEQFF.

This clone showed up just a few times. The CDR3 nucleotides read TGTGCCAGCAGCTTAACTGGGGGGAATCAGCCCCAGCATTTT. This translates into CASSLTGGNQPQHF. The V call is TRBV7-2, the J call TRBJ1-5, with D possibly TRBD1 on 5 matching bases. V was cut by 2 bases and J by 4 bases, with 9 bases left in between. The CDR3 is 14 residues long. Per the germline V gene, CDR1 is SGHTA and CDR2 is FQGNSA.

This clone was seen more than once but under ten times. The CDR3 DNA sequence: TGTGCCAGTAGCGACAGGGGCCCCTACGAGCAGTACTTC. It codes for CASSDRGPYEQYF. The rearrangement uses TRBV19 and TRBJ2-7, with TRBD1 identical over 8 bases. Germline loops: CDR1 LNHDA, CDR2 SQIVND (reference sequence). J was trimmed by 2 bases and V by 6 bases; bases with no gene match: 3. The CDR3 is 13 residues long.

This chain joins TRBV28 and TRBJ2-7; 8 nucleotides align to TRBD1. Per the germline V gene, CDR1 is MDHEN and CDR2 is SYDVKM. The length of the CDR3 is 15 residues. Trimming took 4 bases from V and 4 from J; bases not matched to a gene: 9. Here the CDR3 reads CASSSHAGGGYEQYF. The CDR3 nucleotides are TGTGCCAGCAGTTCACACGCAGGGGGCGGGTACGAGCAGTACTTC. Drawing the rest from reference TRBV28 and TRBJ2-7, the complete variable domain is DVKVTQSSRYLVKRTGEKVFLECVQDMDHENMFWYRQDPGLGLRLIYFSYDVKMKEKGDIPEGYSVSREKKERFSLILESASTNQTSMYLCASSSHAGGGYEQYFGPGTRLTVT.

In DNA, the CDR3 is TGTGCCAGCAGTTACTCGCGAAGCTACGAGCAGTACTTC. Protein: CASSYSRSYEQYF. This sequence joins TRBV6-5 and TRBJ2-7, with D hard to call. This CDR3 contains 13 residues. Germline-derived CDR1 and CDR2 are MNHEY and SVGAGI. The V end lost 0 bases, the J end lost 3 bases, and 6 bases lay between the germline ends.

The chain carries TRBV27 and TRBJ1-5; D call uncertain. This CDR3 contains 14 residues. CDR1 is MNHEY, CDR2 SMNVEV, per germline (reference sequence). V lost 4 bases and J lost 5, with 12 bases in between. CDR3 amino acids: CASSSTWTDQPQHF. The CDR3 bases are TGTGCCAGCAGTTCCACTTGGACTGATCAGCCCCAGCATTTT.

J is TRBJ2-7 and V is TRBV11-2; TRBD1 matches at 7 bases. The length of the CDR3 is 14 residues. Germline V CDR1 and CDR2: SGHAT, FQNNGV. The V gene end was trimmed by 5 bases and the J gene end by 0 bases; junction bases not matched to a gene: 4. In DNA, the CDR3 is TGTGCCAGCAGCGAGACAGGGAACTCCTACGAGCAGTACTTC. It is translated as CASSETGNSYEQYF.

V is TRBV7-3 and J is TRBJ2-3; 8 nucleotides agree with TRBD1. J gave up 7 bases and V 4 bases, and 10 bases lay outside the gene matches. This CDR3 is 15 amino acids long. Germline assignment: CDR1 SGHTA and CDR2 FQGTGA. The CDR3, as DNA: TGTGCCAGCAGCTCCCCCCCTCGGGACAGGAATACGCAGTATTTT. Translating gives CASSSPPRDRNTQYF.

The chain employs TRBV13 and TRBJ1-1; D ambiguous. The CDR3 runs to 15 residues. The germline V gene has CDR1 PRHDT and CDR2 FYEKMQ (reference sequence). The germline V and J ends were trimmed by 0 bases and 1 base, with 9 bases remaining between them. CDR3 sequence: CASSLGGSPNTEAFF. CDR3 nucleotide sequence: TGTGCCAGCAGCTTAGGGGGCAGCCCGAACACTGAAGCTTTCTTT.

Comment on this clone: The junction departs from germline at one end; a sequencing error may be responsible. This chain connects TRBV11-2 to TRBJ2-7; 9 positions match TRBD1. The CDR3 spans 14 residues. The germline V gene encodes CDR1 SGHAT and CDR2 FQNNGV. The CDR3 sequence: CASSKQDSGTGPTF. CDR3 DNA sequence: TGTGCCAGCAGCAAGCAAGACTCCGGGACAGGGCCTACCTTC.

About this clone: The sample holds other DNA sequences that translate to the same CDR3. The chain combines TRBV12-5 with TRBJ2-1, with D possibly matching TRBD2 (5 bases). Germline V CDR1 and CDR2: LGHNT, FRNRAP. The CDR3 length is 16 residues. Trimming took off 0 bases at V and 0 bases at J, with 9 bases between the two ends. In DNA form, the CDR3 reads TGTGCTAGTGGTTTGGTACGGGGAAGCTCCTACAATGAGCAGTTCTTC. Its translation: CASGLVRGSSYNEQFF.